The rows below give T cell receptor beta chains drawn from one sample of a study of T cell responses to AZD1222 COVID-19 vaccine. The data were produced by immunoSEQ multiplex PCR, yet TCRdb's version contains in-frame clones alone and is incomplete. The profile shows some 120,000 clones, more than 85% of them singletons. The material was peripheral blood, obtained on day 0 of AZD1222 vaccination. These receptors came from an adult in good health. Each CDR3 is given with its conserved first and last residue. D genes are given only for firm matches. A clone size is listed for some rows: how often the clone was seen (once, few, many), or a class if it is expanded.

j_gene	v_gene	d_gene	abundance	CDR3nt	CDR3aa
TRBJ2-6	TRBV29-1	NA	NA	NA	CSVASGANVLTF
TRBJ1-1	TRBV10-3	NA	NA	TGTGCCATTCTTTCAGGGGCGAACACTGAAGCTTTCTTT	CAILSGANTEAFF
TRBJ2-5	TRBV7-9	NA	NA	TGTGCCAGCAGCTTAGGCAGGGGAGAGACCCAGTACTTC	CASSLGRGETQYF
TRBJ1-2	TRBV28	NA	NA	TGTGCCAGCAGTTTCGGACGGTATGGCTACACCTTC	CASSFGRYGYTF
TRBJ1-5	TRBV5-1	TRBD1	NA	TGCGCCAGCAGCCCCGGGACAGGGGCCGTTCCCCAGCATTTT	CASSPGTGAVPQHF
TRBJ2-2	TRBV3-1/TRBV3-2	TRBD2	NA	TGTGCCAGCAGCCCGAAAGCGGGAGGGATAACCGGGGAGCTGTTTTTT	CASSPKAGGITGELFF
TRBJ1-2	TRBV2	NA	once	TGTGCCAGCGTTGACACTCCAGGGCCTTATGGCTACACCTTC	CASVDTPGPYGYTF
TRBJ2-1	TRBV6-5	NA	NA	TGTGCCAGCGGACCTCTCTCCTACAATGAGCAGTTCTTC	CASGPLSYNEQFF
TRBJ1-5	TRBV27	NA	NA	TGTGCCAGCAGCCCTGATGACAGGTATAGCAATCAGCCCCAGCATTTT	CASSPDDRYSNQPQHF
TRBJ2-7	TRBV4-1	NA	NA	TGCGCCAGCAGCCAAGTTTTCCTTAAGGGGAGCTACGAGCAGTACTTC	CASSQVFLKGSYEQYF
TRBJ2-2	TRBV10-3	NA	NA	TGTGCCATCAGTGAGCAGGGGTCTATCGGGGAGCTGTTTTTT	CAISEQGSIGELFF
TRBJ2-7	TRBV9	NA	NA	TGTGCCAGCAGCGTAGGGAGTTCGGGCGAGCAGTACTTC	CASSVGSSGEQYF
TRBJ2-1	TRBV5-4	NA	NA	TGTGCCAGCAGCTTGCTGCGGGACGGGTACAATGAGCAGTTCTTC	CASSLLRDGYNEQFF
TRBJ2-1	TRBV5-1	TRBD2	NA	TGCGCCAGCAGCTTAGCGGGGCACAATGAGCAGTTCTTC	CASSLAGHNEQFF
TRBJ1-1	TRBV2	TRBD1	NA	TGTGCCAGCAGGGCCGCGAGGGGACAGGGGACCATGAACACTGAAGCTTTCTTT	CASRAARGQGTMNTEAFF
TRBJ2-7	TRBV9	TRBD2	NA	TGTGCCAGCAGCCCCAGCGGGCGGGAGCTCTACGAGCAGTACTTC	CASSPSGRELYEQYF
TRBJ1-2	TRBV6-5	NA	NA	TGTGCCAGCAGCAAAACAGGGACTGCGAACTATGGCTACACCTTC	CASSKTGTANYGYTF
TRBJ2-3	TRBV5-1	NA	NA	TGCGCCAGCAGCTTAACCGGGGATAGTCGCACAGATACGCAGTATTTT	CASSLTGDSRTDTQYF
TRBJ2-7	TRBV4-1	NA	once	TGCGCCCCCAGCCGACAGACTAGTCCCTCCTACGAGCAGTACTTC	CAPSRQTSPSYEQYF
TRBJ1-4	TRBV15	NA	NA	TGTGCCACCAGCAGAGTTGGCGCGAGGGCCCTTAATGAAAAACTGTTTTTT	CATSRVGARALNEKLFF
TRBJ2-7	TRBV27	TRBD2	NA	TGTGCCAGCAGTCGTATACTAGCGGGAGGAAGCTCCTACGAGCAGTACTTC	CASSRILAGGSSYEQYF
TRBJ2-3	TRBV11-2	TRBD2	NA	TGTGCCAGCAGCTTTACTAGCGGGAGGCCGGGAGATACGCAGTATTTT	CASSFTSGRPGDTQYF
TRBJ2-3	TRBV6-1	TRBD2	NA	TGTGCCAGCAGTGAAGCGCTAGCGGGAGGTGCAGATACGCAGTATTTT	CASSEALAGGADTQYF
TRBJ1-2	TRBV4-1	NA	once	TGCGCCAGCAGCCAAGGATCCGGGGATAACTATGGCTACACCTTC	CASSQGSGDNYGYTF
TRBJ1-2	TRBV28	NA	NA	TGTGCCAGCAGGGCCAACTATGGCTACACCTTC	CASRANYGYTF
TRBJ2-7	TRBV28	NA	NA	TGTGCCAGCAGTTTGGGAGGCTACGAGCAGTACTTC	CASSLGGYEQYF
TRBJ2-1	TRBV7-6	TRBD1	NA	TGTGCCAGCAGCTTGGGACAGGTTAACAATGAGCAGTTCTTC	CASSLGQVNNEQFF
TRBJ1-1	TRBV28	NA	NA	TGTGCCAGCAGTTTGCCCTACACCTGGGCTTTCTTT	CASSLPYTWAFF
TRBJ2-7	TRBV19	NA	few	TGTGCCAGTAGTTTTGGCGGGGAAGCCTACGAGCAGTACTTC	CASSFGGEAYEQYF
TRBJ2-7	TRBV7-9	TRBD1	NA	TGTGCCAGCAGCGCGACAGGGGCCTCCTACGAGCAGTACTTC	CASSATGASYEQYF
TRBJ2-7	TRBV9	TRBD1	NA	TGTGCCAGCAGCAAGGGACAGGCTTCCTACGAGCAGTACTTC	CASSKGQASYEQYF
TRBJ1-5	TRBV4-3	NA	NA	TGCGCCAGCAGCCAAGATCGGGGGGGAGTGGGTCAGCCCCAGCATTTT	CASSQDRGGVGQPQHF
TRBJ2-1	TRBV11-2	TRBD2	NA	TGTGCCAGCAGCTCGCTAGCGGGAGGTACATTAAGCTCCTACAATGAGCAGTTCTTC	CASSSLAGGTLSSYNEQFF
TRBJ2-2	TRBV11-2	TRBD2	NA	TGTGCCAGCAGCTTAAGGGGACTAGCCAACGGGGAGCTGTTTTTT	CASSLRGLANGELFF
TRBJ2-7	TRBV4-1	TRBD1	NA	TGCGCCAGCAGCCAAGAGGTCAGGGGGCCCGGATACTCCTACGAGCAGTACTTC	CASSQEVRGPGYSYEQYF
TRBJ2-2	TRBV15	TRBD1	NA	TGTGCCACCAGCAGAGATAAGACAGGGACCACCGGGGAGCTGTTTTTT	CATSRDKTGTTGELFF
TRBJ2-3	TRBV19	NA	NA	TGTGCCAGTAGAGACAGATTGGAAACGCAGTATTTT	CASRDRLETQYF
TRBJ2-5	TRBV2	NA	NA	TGTGCCAGCAGCCGGGGCCCCTCGCAAGAGACCCAGTACTTC	CASSRGPSQETQYF
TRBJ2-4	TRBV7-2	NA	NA	TGTGCCAGCAGCTTGGACACCCAGAGGGACATTCAGTACTTC	CASSLDTQRDIQYF
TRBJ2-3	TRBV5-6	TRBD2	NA	TGTGCCAGCAGCCCTAGCGGGGCCAGCCCAGATACGCAGTATTTT	CASSPSGASPDTQYF
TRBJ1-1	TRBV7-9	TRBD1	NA	TGTGCCAGCAGCCATGGACAGGCGAACACTGAAGCTTTCTTT	CASSHGQANTEAFF
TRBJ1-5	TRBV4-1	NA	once	TGCGCCAGCAGCCAGCGGCAGGGAAGCGGCAATCAGCCCCAGCATTTT	CASSQRQGSGNQPQHF
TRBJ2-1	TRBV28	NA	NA	TGTGCCAGCAGTTCCAGCAGGGAGTCCGACTCCTACAATGAGCAGTTCTTC	CASSSSRESDSYNEQFF
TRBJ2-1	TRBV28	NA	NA	TGTGCCAGCAGCCCACCCGGGAGCTCCTACAATGAGCAGTTCTTC	CASSPPGSSYNEQFF